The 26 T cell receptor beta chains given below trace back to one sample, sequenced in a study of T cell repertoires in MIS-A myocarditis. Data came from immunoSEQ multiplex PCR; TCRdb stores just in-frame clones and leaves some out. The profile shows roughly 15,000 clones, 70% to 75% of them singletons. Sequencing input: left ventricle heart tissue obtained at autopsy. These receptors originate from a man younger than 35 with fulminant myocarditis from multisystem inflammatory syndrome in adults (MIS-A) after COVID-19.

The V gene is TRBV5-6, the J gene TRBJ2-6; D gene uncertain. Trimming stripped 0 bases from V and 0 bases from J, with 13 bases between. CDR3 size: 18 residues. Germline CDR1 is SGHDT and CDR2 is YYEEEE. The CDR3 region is CASSLGATTSSGANVLTF. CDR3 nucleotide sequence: TGTGCCAGCAGCTTGGGGGCAACTACCAGCTCTGGGGCCAACGTCCTGACTTTC.

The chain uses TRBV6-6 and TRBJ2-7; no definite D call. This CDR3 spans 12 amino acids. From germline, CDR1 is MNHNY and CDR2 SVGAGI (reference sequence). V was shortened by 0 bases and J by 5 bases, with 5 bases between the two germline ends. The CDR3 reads CASSYSADEQYF. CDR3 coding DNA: TGTGCCAGCAGTTACTCGGCGGACGAGCAGTACTTC.

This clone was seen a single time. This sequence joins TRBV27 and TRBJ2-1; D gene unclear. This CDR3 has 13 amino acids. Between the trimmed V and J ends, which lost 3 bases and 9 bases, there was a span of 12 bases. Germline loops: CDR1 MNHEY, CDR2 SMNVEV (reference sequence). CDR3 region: CASSLVSLSEQFF. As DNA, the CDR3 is TGTGCCAGCAGTTTGGTTAGTTTGAGTGAGCAGTTCTTC.

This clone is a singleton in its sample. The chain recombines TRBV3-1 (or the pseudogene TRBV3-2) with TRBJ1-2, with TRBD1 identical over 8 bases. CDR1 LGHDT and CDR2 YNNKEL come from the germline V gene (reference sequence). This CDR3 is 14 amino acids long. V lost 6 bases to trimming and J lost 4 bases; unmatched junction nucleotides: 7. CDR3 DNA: TGTGCCAGCAGGTTACAGGGGGAGGGCTATGGCTACACCTTC. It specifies CASRLQGEGYGYTF.

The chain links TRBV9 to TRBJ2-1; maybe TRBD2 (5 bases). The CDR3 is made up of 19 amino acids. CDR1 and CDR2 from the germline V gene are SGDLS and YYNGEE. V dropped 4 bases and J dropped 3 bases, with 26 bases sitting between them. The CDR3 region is CASSQPLSKVGRNYNEQFF. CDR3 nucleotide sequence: TGTGCCAGCAGCCAGCCTCTCTCTAAAGTGGGGAGAAACTACAATGAGCAGTTCTTC.

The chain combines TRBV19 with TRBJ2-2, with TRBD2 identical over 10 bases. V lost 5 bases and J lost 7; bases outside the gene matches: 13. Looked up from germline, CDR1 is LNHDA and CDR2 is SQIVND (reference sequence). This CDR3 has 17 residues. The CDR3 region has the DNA TGTGCCAGTAGTTACCCTGTCCTAGCGGGAGAAGACGGGGAGCTGTTTTTT. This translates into CASSYPVLAGEDGELFF.

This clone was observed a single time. CDR3 coding DNA: TGTGCCAGCAGCCAAGAATTCCAGGGTACCTACAATGAGCAGTTCTTC. This codes for CASSQEFQGTYNEQFF. This chain uses TRBV4-2 with TRBJ2-1, with D perhaps TRBD1 (5 bases). Germline loops: CDR1 LGHNA, CDR2 YNFKEQ. This CDR3 contains 16 residues. V gave up 0 bases and J gave up 2 bases, with 11 bases separating them.

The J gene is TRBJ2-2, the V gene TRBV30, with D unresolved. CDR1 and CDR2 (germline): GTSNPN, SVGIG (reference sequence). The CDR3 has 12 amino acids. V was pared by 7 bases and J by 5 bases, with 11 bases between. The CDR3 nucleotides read TGTGCCTCCCCCCTGCCTACCGGGGAGCTGTTTTTT. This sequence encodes CASPLPTGELFF. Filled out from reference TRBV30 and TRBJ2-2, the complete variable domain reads SQTIHQWPATLVQPVGSPLSLECTVEGTSNPNLYWYRQAAGRGLQLLFYSVGIGQISSEVPQNLSASRPQDRQFILSSKKLLLSDSGFYLCASPLPTGELFFGEGSRLTVL.

As DNA, the CDR3 is TGTGCCAGCAGCTTAGAGGCAGCAGGCAATCAGCCCCAGCATTTT. Its translation is CASSLEAAGNQPQHF. The chain recombines TRBV7-2 with TRBJ1-5, with no clear D. The CDR3 length is 15 residues. From germline, CDR1 is SGHTA and CDR2 FQGNSA. The V end was cut by 1 base, the J end by 2 bases, with 9 bases between. The full variable domain, completed using reference TRBV7-2 and TRBJ1-5, is GAGVSQSPSNKVTEKGKDVELRCDPISGHTALYWYRQSLGQGLEFLIYFQGNSAPDKSGLPSDRFSAERTGGSVSTLTIQRTQQEDSAVYLCASSLEAAGNQPQHFGDGTRLSIL.

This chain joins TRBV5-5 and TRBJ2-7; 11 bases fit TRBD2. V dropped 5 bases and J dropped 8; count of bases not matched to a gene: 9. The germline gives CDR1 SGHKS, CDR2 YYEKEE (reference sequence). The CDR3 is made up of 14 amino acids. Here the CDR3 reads CASRSGTSGTQQYF. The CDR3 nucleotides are TGTGCCAGCAGGTCCGGGACTAGCGGCACACAGCAGTACTTC. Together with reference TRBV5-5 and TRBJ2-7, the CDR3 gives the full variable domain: DAGVTQSPTHLIKTRGQQVTLRCSPISGHKSVSWYQQVLGQGPQFIFQYYEKEERGRGNFPDRFSARQFPNYSSELNVNALLLGDSALYLCASRSGTSGTQQYFGPGTRLTVT.

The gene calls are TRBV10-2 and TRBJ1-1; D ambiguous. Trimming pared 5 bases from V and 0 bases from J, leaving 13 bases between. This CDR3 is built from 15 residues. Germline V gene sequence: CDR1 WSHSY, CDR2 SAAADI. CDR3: CASSRSLSVNTEAFF. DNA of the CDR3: TGCGCCAGCAGTCGTTCTCTTAGTGTGAACACTGAAGCTTTCTTT.

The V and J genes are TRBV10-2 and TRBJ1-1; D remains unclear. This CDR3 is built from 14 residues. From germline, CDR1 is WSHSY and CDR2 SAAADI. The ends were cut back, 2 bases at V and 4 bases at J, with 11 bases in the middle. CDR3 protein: CASSETPGSTEAFF. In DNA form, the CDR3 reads TGCGCCAGCAGTGAGACGCCCGGCAGCACTGAAGCTTTCTTT.

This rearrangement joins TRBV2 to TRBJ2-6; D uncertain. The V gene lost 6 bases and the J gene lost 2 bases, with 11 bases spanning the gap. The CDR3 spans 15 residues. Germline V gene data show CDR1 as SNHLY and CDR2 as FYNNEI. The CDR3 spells CASRWTAAGANVLTF. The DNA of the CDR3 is TGTGCCAGCAGATGGACCGCGGCTGGGGCCAACGTCCTGACTTTC.

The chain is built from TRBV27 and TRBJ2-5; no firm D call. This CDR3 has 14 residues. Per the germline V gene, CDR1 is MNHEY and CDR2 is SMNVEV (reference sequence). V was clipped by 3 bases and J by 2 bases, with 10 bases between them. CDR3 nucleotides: TGTGCCAGCAGTTTCCAACCATTTCAAGAGACCCAGTACTTC. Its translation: CASSFQPFQETQYF.

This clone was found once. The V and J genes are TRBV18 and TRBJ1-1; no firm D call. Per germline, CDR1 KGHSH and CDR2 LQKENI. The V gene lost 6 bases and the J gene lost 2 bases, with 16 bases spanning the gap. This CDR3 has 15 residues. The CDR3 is CASSLLAEGNTEAFF. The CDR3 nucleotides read TGTGCCAGCTCCCTCCTGGCGGAAGGAAACACTGAAGCTTTCTTT.

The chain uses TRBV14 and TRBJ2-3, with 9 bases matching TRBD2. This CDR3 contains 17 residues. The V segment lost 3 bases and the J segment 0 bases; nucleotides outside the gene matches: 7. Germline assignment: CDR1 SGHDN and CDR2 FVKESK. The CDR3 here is CASSQWDSGGSTDTQYF. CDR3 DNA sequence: TGTGCCAGCAGCCAGTGGGACAGCGGGGGGAGCACAGATACGCAGTATTTT.

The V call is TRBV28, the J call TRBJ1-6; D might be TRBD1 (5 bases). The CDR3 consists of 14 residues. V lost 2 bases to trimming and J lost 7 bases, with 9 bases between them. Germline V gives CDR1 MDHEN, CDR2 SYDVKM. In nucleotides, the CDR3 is TGTGCCAGCAGTTTACAGGGAAGAAATTCACCCCTCCACTTT. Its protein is CASSLQGRNSPLHF.

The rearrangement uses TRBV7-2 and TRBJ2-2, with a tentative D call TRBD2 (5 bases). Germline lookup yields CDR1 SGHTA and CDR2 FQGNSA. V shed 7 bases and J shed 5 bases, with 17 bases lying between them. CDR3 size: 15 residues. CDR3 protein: CASTLRLGGTGELFF. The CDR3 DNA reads TGTGCCAGCACCTTGCGGTTGGGCGGGACCGGGGAGCTGTTTTTT.

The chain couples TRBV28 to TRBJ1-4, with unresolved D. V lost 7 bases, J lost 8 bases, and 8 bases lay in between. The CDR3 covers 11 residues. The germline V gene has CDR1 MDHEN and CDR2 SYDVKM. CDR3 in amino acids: CASTLGEKLFF. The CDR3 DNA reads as TGTGCCAGCACCCTAGGAGAAAAACTGTTTTTT.

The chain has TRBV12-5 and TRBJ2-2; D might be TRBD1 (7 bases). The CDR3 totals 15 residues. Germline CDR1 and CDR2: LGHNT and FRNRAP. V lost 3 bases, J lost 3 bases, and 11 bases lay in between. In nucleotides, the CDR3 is TGTGCTAGTGGTTTTGGAGGGGGCCACACCGGGGAGCTGTTTTTT. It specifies CASGFGGGHTGELFF.

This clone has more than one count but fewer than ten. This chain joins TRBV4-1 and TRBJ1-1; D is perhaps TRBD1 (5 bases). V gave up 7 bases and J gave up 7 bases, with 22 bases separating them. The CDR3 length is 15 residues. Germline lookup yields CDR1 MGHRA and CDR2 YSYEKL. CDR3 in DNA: TGCGCCAGCAAGAGATCTCTAGGGGCCTCAGATGAAGCTTTCTTT. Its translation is CASKRSLGASDEAFF.

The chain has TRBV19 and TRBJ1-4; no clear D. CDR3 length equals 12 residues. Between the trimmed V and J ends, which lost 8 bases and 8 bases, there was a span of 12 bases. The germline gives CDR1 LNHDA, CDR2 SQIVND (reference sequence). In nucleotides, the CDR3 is TGTGCCAGTGGCCGGGTGGGGGAAAAACTGTTTTTT. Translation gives CASGRVGEKLFF.

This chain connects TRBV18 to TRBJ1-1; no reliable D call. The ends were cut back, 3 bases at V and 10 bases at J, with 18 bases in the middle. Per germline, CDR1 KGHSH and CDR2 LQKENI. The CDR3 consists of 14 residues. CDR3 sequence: CASSPPSSPEVAFF. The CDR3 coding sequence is TGTGCCAGCTCACCCCCCTCTAGCCCAGAAGTAGCTTTCTTT.

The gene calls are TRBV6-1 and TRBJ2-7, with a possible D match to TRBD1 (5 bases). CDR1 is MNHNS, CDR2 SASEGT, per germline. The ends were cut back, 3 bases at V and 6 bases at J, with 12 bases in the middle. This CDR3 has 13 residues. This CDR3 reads CASSDIQVPEQYF. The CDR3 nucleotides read TGTGCCAGCAGTGATATACAGGTTCCCGAGCAGTACTTC.

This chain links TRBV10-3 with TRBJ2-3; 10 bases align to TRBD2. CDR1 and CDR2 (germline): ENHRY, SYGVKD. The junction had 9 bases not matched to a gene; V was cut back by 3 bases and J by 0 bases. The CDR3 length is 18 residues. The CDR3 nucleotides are TGTGCCATCAGTGATGCAGCGGGAGGGCCATCTAGCACAGATACGCAGTATTTT. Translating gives CAISDAAGGPSSTDTQYF.

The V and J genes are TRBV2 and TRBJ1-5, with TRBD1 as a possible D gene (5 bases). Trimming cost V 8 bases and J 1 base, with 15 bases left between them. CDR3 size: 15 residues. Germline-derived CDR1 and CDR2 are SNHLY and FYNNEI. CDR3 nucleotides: TGTGCCAGCTCTAGATCCAGGGTGAGCAATCAGCCCCAGCATTTT. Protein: CASSRSRVSNQPQHF.